What follows describes a single T cell receptor beta chain. The method was immunoSEQ multiplex PCR; TCRdb's version includes in-frame clones alone and lacks a portion of them. The table has around 40,000 clones, about 92% seen once. These data come from a study of T cell changes during pregnancy in multiple sclerosis. This CDR3 has 15 amino acids. The V segment lost 5 bases and the J segment 4 bases; nucleotides outside the gene matches: 8. Germline values: CDR1 SGHAT, CDR2 FQNNGV. The sequencing used CD4+ T cells from peripheral blood mononuclear cells, collected in the third trimester of pregnancy. The sequence was collected from a female donor with multiple sclerosis, enrolled in a pregnancy study. V is TRBV11-2 and J is TRBJ1-2; 9 nucleotides align to TRBD1. In nucleotides, the CDR3 is TGTGCCAGCAGCCCAAGGGGGGGACAGGGCTATGGCTACACCTTC. Its protein is CASSPRGGQGYGYTF.